The 27 T cell receptor beta chains below come from one sample, sequenced in a study of shared clonotypes between healthy human individuals. Profiled with immunoSEQ multiplex PCR; TCRdb holds only in-frame clones, not every one. The table lists roughly 2.5 million clones, around 90% of them singletons. Sequences were obtained from naive CD4+ T cells sorted from blood. Described subset: CD45RA+ positively selected. Receptors originate from a man aged 18 to 29 in good health.

The CDR3 here is CASSSDRTGGRSQYF. The CDR3 DNA follows: TGCGCCAGCAGCTCCGATCGGACTGGCGGGAGGTCTCAGTATTTT. This rearrangement joins TRBV4-1 to TRBJ2-3, with 8 bases aligning to TRBD2. The germline V gene encodes CDR1 MGHRA and CDR2 YSYEKL. CDR3 length equals 15 residues. Unmatched junction bases numbered 16, after V lost 5 bases and J lost 12 bases.

This chain connects TRBV10-3 to TRBJ2-7; no firm D call. The CDR3 runs to 14 residues. The germline V and J ends were trimmed by 0 bases and 2 bases, with 8 bases remaining between them. Looked up from germline, CDR1 is ENHRY and CDR2 is SYGVKD. CDR3 amino acids: CAISESWQPYEQYF. The CDR3 DNA reads TGTGCCATCAGTGAGTCTTGGCAGCCCTACGAGCAGTACTTC.

This clone was counted a single time. The chain employs TRBV11-3 and TRBJ2-1; tentative D call: TRBD1 (5 bases). Germline V lookup: CDR1 SGHNT, CDR2 YENEEA. V was cut by 5 bases and J by 6 bases, with 8 bases left in between. CDR3 length equals 12 residues. CDR3 coding DNA: TGTGCCAGCAGCCACCAGGGCAATGAGCAGTTCTTC. Its translation: CASSHQGNEQFF.

This clone has a handful of counts. The chain links TRBV6-5 to TRBJ1-6; no definite D call. Deletions cut 5 bases from V and 5 bases from J, with 7 bases between. This CDR3 spans 13 amino acids. Germline V CDR1 and CDR2: MNHEY, SVGAGI. The chain's CDR3 is CASSGPNNSPLHF. The CDR3, as DNA: TGTGCCAGCAGTGGACCTAATAATTCACCCCTCCACTTT.

The chain employs TRBV19 and TRBJ2-5; 11 positions agree with TRBD1. V shed 4 bases and J 0 bases; nucleotides not matched to a gene: 4. Germline lookup yields CDR1 LNHDA and CDR2 SQIVND (reference sequence). The CDR3 consists of 16 residues. The CDR3 spells CASSNRDRGYQETQYF. CDR3 bases: TGTGCCAGTAGTAACCGGGACAGGGGGTACCAAGAGACCCAGTACTTC.

This clone is a singleton in its sample. V usage is TRBV9 and J usage is TRBJ2-2; 8 nucleotides align to TRBD2. Germline V CDR1 and CDR2: SGDLS, YYNGEE. This CDR3 has 15 amino acids. V gave up 3 bases and J gave up 8 bases; unmatched junction bases: 9. The CDR3 region is CASSAGLALFGELFF. CDR3 nucleotide sequence: TGTGCCAGCAGCGCTGGACTAGCATTGTTTGGGGAGCTGTTTTTT.

Of note for this clone: At the DNA level, this CDR3 is encoded by other sequences in the same sample as well. The V gene is TRBV30, the J gene TRBJ2-2; the D gene is possibly TRBD2 (5 bases). The CDR3 runs to 13 residues. The V end lost 1 base, the J end lost 4 bases, and 7 bases lay between the germline ends. The germline gives CDR1 GTSNPN, CDR2 SVGIG (reference sequence). CDR3 coding DNA: TGTGCCTGGAGTGGACGGGGCACCGGGGAGCTGTTTTTT. Protein: CAWSGRGTGELFF.

The chain links TRBV6-5 to TRBJ2-7; the match to TRBD2 covers 7 bases. The CDR3 has 13 residues. CDR1 is MNHEY, CDR2 SVGAGI, per germline. With 7 bases clipped from V and 7 bases from J, the junction kept 10 bases outside the gene matches. CDR3 sequence reads: CASTPNAGGEQYF. Here the CDR3 DNA reads TGTGCCAGCACCCCCAATGCCGGGGGGGAGCAGTACTTC.

The rearrangement joins TRBV5-4 to TRBJ2-2, with 14 bases that match TRBD2. V lost 4 bases to trimming and J lost 0 bases; unmatched junction nucleotides: 2. The CDR3 contains 17 residues. Per the germline V gene, CDR1 is SGHNT and CDR2 is YYREEE (reference sequence). The CDR3 region has the DNA TGTGCCAGCAGCGGGGGACTAGCGGGGGCGAACACCGGGGAGCTGTTTTTT. The encoded protein is CASSGGLAGANTGELFF.

The chain carries TRBV6-5 and TRBJ2-5, with 8 bases that match TRBD1. The trim removed 5 bases at V and 5 bases at J, leaving 4 bases unmatched. There are 13 residues in the CDR3. The germline gives CDR1 MNHEY, CDR2 SVGAGI. CDR3 DNA: TGTGCCAGCAGTAGGACAGGGCCGGAGACCCAGTACTTC. The encoded protein is CASSRTGPETQYF.

The J gene is TRBJ2-1, the V gene TRBV29-1; 10 nucleotides line up with TRBD2. The V gene's germline CDR1 is SQVTM and CDR2 ANQGSEA. CDR3 length equals 14 residues. The ends lost 4 bases at V and 10 bases at J; junction bases unmatched: 10. The CDR3 protein is CSVGWSGGAGEQFF. The CDR3 DNA follows: TGCAGCGTTGGATGGAGCGGGGGGGCTGGAGAGCAGTTCTTC.

V is TRBV6-1 and J is TRBJ1-2; D might be TRBD1 (6 bases). V lost 1 base and J 5 bases, leaving 8 bases between the germline ends. Germline V gene sequence: CDR1 MNHNS, CDR2 SASEGT. The length of the CDR3 is 13 residues. In nucleotides, the CDR3 is TGTGCCAGCAGTGAAGATGGACAGTATGGCTACACCTTC. Encoded protein: CASSEDGQYGYTF.

This clone came up once. This chain uses TRBV11-2 with TRBJ1-1; the D is unclear. The V gene's germline CDR1 is SGHAT and CDR2 FQNNGV. Trimming took 5 bases from V and 0 from J, leaving 10 bases between them. The CDR3 extends over 14 amino acids. The CDR3 here is CASSDNRMNTEAFF. Here the CDR3 DNA reads TGTGCCAGCAGCGACAATCGCATGAACACTGAAGCTTTCTTT.

The CDR3 DNA follows: TGTGCCAGCAGCCCACAGGGAGGACAAGAGACCCAGTACTTC. Amino acids: CASSPQGGQETQYF. The chain employs TRBV9 and TRBJ2-5; TRBD1 or TRBD2 may be the D gene (6 bases each). The CDR3 consists of 14 residues. Germline V gene sequence: CDR1 SGDLS, CDR2 YYNGEE. V dropped 4 bases and J dropped 2 bases, with 12 bases sitting between them.

This clone was seen a few times. The J gene is TRBJ1-6, the V gene TRBV18; 8 bases match TRBD1. Germline loops: CDR1 KGHSH, CDR2 LQKENI. The CDR3 covers 14 residues. Trimming removed 6 bases from V and 8 bases from J; junction bases left unmatched: 6. CDR3 nucleotides: TGTGCCAGCTCCCCGGACAGGGTTCATTCACCCCTCCACTTT. As protein: CASSPDRVHSPLHF.

The V gene is TRBV7-9, the J gene TRBJ2-1; 9 bases agree with TRBD2. CDR1 SEHNR and CDR2 FQNEAQ come from the germline V gene (reference sequence). V shed 10 bases, J shed 0 bases, and the junction held 4 bases outside the gene matches. The CDR3 loop spans 14 amino acids. CDR3: CATILAGSYNEQFF. CDR3 DNA: TGTGCCACCATACTAGCGGGCTCCTACAATGAGCAGTTCTTC.

The chain is built from TRBV30 and TRBJ1-4, with unresolved D. This CDR3 has 12 residues. Trimming removed 3 bases from V and 15 bases from J, with 17 bases in between. Germline assignment: CDR1 GTSNPN and CDR2 SVGIG (reference sequence). This chain's CDR3 is CAWRQSEGGLFF. CDR3 bases: TGTGCCTGGAGGCAGTCGGAGGGAGGCTTGTTTTTT. Based on the CDR3 plus reference TRBV30 and TRBJ1-4, the full variable domain is SQTIHQWPATLVQPVGSPLSLECTVEGTSNPNLYWYRQAAGRGLQLLFYSVGIGQISSEVPQNLSASRPQDRQFILSSKKLLLSDSGFYLCAWRQSEGGLFFGSGTQLSVL.

To note about this clone: Additional DNA sequences in this sample encode the identical CDR3. The chain links TRBV28 to TRBJ2-2, with TRBD1 matching over 7 bases. The CDR3 spans 15 residues. Germline lookup yields CDR1 MDHEN and CDR2 SYDVKM. Unmatched junction bases numbered 1, after V lost 2 bases and J lost 1 base. The CDR3 DNA reads TGTGCCAGCAGTTTAGCAGGGGGGAACACCGGGGAGCTGTTTTTT. Protein sequence: CASSLAGGNTGELFF.

The rearrangement uses TRBV11-2 and TRBJ1-5; no reliable D call. CDR1 is SGHAT and CDR2 is FQNNGV in the germline V gene. This CDR3 contains 13 residues. Trimming shortened V by 1 base and J by 5 bases, and 6 bases separated the two germline ends. In DNA, the CDR3 is TGTGCCAGCAGCTTAGGGGAAGATCAGCCCCAGCATTTT. It translates to CASSLGEDQPQHF.

The V gene is TRBV18, the J gene TRBJ1-6; D not resolved. The CDR3 is made up of 16 amino acids. The ends were cut back, 3 bases at V and 5 bases at J, with 14 bases in the middle. Germline V gives CDR1 KGHSH, CDR2 LQKENI. CDR3 amino acids: CASSPLGNPNNSPLHF. CDR3 nucleotide sequence: TGTGCCAGCTCACCCCTGGGGAACCCGAATAATTCACCCCTCCACTTT.

The chain combines TRBV6-5 with TRBJ1-1, with D hard to call. Between the trimmed V and J ends, which lost 6 bases and 1 base, there was a span of 12 bases. Germline V gene sequence: CDR1 MNHEY, CDR2 SVGAGI. This CDR3 has 14 amino acids. The CDR3 sequence is CASRSLQKNTEAFF. For the CDR3, the DNA is TGTGCCAGCAGATCTCTCCAGAAGAACACTGAAGCTTTCTTT.

The CDR3 DNA sequence: TGCAGTGGAGGCCACGAGCAGTACTTC. This translates into CSGGHEQYF. The V and J genes are TRBV20-1 and TRBJ2-7; D gene ambiguous. Trimming cost V 7 bases and J 5 bases, with 6 bases left between them. The V gene's germline CDR1 is DFQATT and CDR2 SNEGSKA (reference sequence). This CDR3 has 9 amino acids.

The rearrangement links TRBV6-5 to TRBJ2-7; maybe TRBD1 (5 bases). V shed 6 bases and J shed 3 bases, with 15 bases lying between them. Germline CDR1 reads MNHEY; CDR2 reads SVGAGI. CDR3 length: 14 residues. CDR3 nucleotide sequence: TGTGCCAGCAGAGGTCGCAGAAGGGGCTACGAGCAGTACTTC. Protein sequence: CASRGRRRGYEQYF.

This rearrangement joins TRBV9 to TRBJ2-3, with D maybe TRBD2 (5 bases). In germline, CDR1 is SGDLS, CDR2 YYNGEE. The CDR3 spans 16 residues. Trimming removed 4 bases at V and 3 bases at J, with 18 bases between. CDR3 sequence (DNA): TGTGCCAGCAGCTCACCGGTAGCGCTTAGGACAGATACGCAGTATTTT. It encodes CASSSPVALRTDTQYF.

The chain uses TRBV18 and TRBJ2-7; weak D call: TRBD2 (5 bases). CDR3 length: 15 residues. V was clipped by 4 bases and J by 0 bases, with 13 bases between them. In germline, CDR1 is KGHSH, CDR2 LQKENI. CDR3 coding DNA: TGTGCCAGCTCACAAACAGCGGAGAGCTCCTACGAGCAGTACTTC. This gives the protein CASSQTAESSYEQYF.

This sequence joins TRBV2 and TRBJ2-2; D is unclear. The germline V gene has CDR1 SNHLY and CDR2 FYNNEI. V gave up 8 bases and J gave up 0 bases, with 10 bases separating them. The CDR3 has 14 amino acids. CDR3 DNA sequence: TGTGCCAGCTCTCGGATTACGAACACCGGGGAGCTGTTTTTT. It encodes CASSRITNTGELFF.

This clone was recorded a few times. The gene calls are TRBV6-1 and TRBJ1-2; D uncertain. Germline values: CDR1 MNHNS, CDR2 SASEGT. The ends were cut back, 3 bases at V and 8 bases at J, with 10 bases in the middle. CDR3 length equals 12 residues. CDR3 DNA sequence: TGTGCCAGCAGTGAGGGGTGGAGGGGCTACACCTTC. The encoded protein is CASSEGWRGYTF.